The 8 T cell receptor beta chains given below trace back to one sample, sequenced in a study of CD8 T cells in Susac syndrome. With random hexamers, roughly 0.5 to 1 ug RNA was reverse transcribed. TCRdb recomputed calls from the immunoSEQ multiplex PCR reads with MiXCR, one row per CDR3 protein. The table shows about 250,000 distinct CDR3 sequences, with roughly 93% occurring only once. The sequenced material came from CD4+ T cells from PBMCs. The receptor source for this set is a human donor with multiple sclerosis.

The CDR3 protein is CASSLVEDTGELFF. DNA for the CDR3: TGTGCCAGCAGTTTAGTAGAGGACACCGGGGAGCTGTTTTTT. V and J are TRBV12-3 or TRBV12-4 and TRBJ2-2; no firm D call. Trimming shortened V by 1 base and J by 3 bases, and 6 bases separated the two germline ends. The CDR3 spans 14 residues.

The rearrangement uses TRBV6-1 and TRBJ2-7, with D perhaps matching TRBD1 (6 bases). The CDR3 sequence is 14 residues long. Germline V gene data show CDR1 as MNHNS and CDR2 as SASEGT. Trimming shortened V by 6 bases and J by 0 bases, and 12 bases separated the two germline ends. The CDR3 DNA follows: TGTGCCAGCAGGAGACAGGAATTCTCCTACGAGCAGTACTTC. It codes for CASRRQEFSYEQYF.

The CDR3 spells CASSEGGTSIQYF. DNA of the CDR3: TGTGCCAGCAGTGAGGGGGGGACTAGCATCCAGTATTTT. The chain carries TRBV2 and TRBJ2-3; 9 bases fit TRBD2. The germline V gene encodes CDR1 SNHLY and CDR2 FYNNEI. This CDR3 spans 13 amino acids. V dropped 3 bases and J dropped 12; count of bases not matched to a gene: 7.

This chain uses TRBV2 with TRBJ1-4; D ambiguous. Germline CDR1 reads SNHLY; CDR2 reads FYNNEI. The V end was cut by 5 bases, the J end by 6 bases, with 7 bases between. This CDR3 spans 12 amino acids. This CDR3 is CASSIGYEKLFF. The DNA of the CDR3 is TGTGCCAGCAGTATAGGTTATGAAAAACTGTTTTTT.

The chain links TRBV5-1 to TRBJ1-1; 7 nucleotides line up with TRBD1. V lost 2 bases to trimming and J lost 2 bases; unmatched junction nucleotides: 6. The CDR3 is 15 residues long. CDR1 is SGHRS, CDR2 YFSETQ, per germline. The CDR3 protein is CASSFDRVGNTEAFF. The CDR3 DNA reads as TGCGCCAGCAGCTTCGACAGGGTGGGAAACACTGAAGCTTTCTTT.

This sequence joins TRBV12-3 or TRBV12-4 and TRBJ2-5, with 9 nucleotides matching TRBD2. The length of the CDR3 is 15 residues. V trimming: 3 bases; J trimming: 4 bases; junction bases outside the gene matches: 6. CDR3 bases: TGTGCCAGCAGTTTCTCCCTAGCGGGAAGAGAGACCCAGTACTTC. Translated: CASSFSLAGRETQYF.

This clonotype was seen a few times. The rearrangement uses TRBV19 and TRBJ1-1; tentative D call: TRBD1 (6 bases). CDR1 is LNHDA, CDR2 SQIVND, per germline (reference sequence). Trimming took off 8 bases at V and 0 bases at J, with 10 bases between the two ends. The CDR3 is 13 amino acids. This CDR3 reads CASSDSMNTEAFF. In DNA form, the CDR3 reads TGTGCCAGTTCGGACAGCATGAACACTGAAGCTTTCTTT.

The V gene is TRBV27, the J gene TRBJ2-7, with D perhaps matching TRBD1 (6 bases). Trimming pared 4 bases from V and 3 bases from J, leaving 13 bases between. Germline V gene lookup returns CDR1 MNHEY and CDR2 SMNVEV (reference sequence). The CDR3 runs 14 residues. The CDR3 loop reads CASSCQDRCYEQYF. The CDR3 DNA reads as TGTGCCAGCAGTTGCCAAGACAGGTGCTACGAGCAGTACTTC.